The T cell receptor (beta chain) described here comes from a study of vaccination and CD4 T cells after COVID-19. The assay that was used to sequence DNA from cultured CD4+ T cells was the Oncomine TCR Beta short-read assay. One entry per CDR3 protein results from TCRdb running MiXCR on the PCR reads. The data contain under 20,000 distinct CDR3 sequences, about four fifths of them singletons. For this clonotype: Antigen: not known.

Germline V gene data show CDR1 as SNHLY and CDR2 as FYNNEI. J gave up 6 bases and V 6 bases, and 8 bases lay outside the gene matches. The CDR3 contains 14 residues. Treatment of the sample: approximately nine-day PBMC culture with coronavirus spike peptide pools or control peptides (ViraFEST assay). The chain uses TRBV2 and TRBJ1-5, with 7 positions matching TRBD1. This material consisted of CD4+ T cells from blood, cultured in vitro, taken after SARS-CoV-2 vaccination. The receptor comes from a human donor who received a COVID-19 vaccine. The CDR3 protein is CASRGDREVQPQHF. The CDR3 DNA is TGTGCCAGCAGGGGTGACAGGGAGGTTCAGCCCCAGCATTTT.